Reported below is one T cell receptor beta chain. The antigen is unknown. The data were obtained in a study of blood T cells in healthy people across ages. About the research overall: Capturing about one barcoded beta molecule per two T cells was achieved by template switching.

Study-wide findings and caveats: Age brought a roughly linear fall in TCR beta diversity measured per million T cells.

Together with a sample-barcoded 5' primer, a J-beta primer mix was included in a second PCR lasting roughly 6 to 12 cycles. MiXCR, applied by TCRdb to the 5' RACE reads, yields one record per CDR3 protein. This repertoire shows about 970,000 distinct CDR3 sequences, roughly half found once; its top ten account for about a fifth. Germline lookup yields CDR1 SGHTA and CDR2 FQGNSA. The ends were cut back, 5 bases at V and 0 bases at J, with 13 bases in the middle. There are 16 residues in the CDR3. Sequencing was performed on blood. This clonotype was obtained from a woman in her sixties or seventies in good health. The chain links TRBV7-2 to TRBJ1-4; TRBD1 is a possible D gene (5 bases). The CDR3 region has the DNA TGTGCCAGCAGCCTTCCCGGGACGCCAACTAATGAAAAACTGTTTTTT. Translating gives CASSLPGTPTNEKLFF.